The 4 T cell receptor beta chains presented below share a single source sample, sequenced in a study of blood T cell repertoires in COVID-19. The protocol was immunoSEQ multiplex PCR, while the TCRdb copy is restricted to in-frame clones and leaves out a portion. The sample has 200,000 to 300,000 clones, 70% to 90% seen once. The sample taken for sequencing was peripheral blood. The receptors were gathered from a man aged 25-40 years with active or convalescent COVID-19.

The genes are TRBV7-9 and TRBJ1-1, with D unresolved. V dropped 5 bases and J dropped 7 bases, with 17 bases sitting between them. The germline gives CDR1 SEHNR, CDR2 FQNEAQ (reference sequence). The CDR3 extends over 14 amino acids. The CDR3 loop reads CASSLGVPRGEAFF. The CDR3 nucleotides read TGTGCCAGCAGCCTAGGAGTTCCCCGGGGTGAAGCTTTCTTT.

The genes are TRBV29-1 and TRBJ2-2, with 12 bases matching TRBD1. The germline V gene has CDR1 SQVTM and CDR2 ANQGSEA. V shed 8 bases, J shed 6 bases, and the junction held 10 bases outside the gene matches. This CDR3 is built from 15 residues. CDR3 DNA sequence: TGCAGCTTTGGAGTAGGGACAGGGGGCCCCGGGGAGCTGTTTTTT. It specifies CSFGVGTGGPGELFF.

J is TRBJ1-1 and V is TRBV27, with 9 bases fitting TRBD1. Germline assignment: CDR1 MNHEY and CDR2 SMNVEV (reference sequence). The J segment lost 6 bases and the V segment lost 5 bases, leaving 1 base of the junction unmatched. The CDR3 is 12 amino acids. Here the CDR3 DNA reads TGTGCCAGCAGTCGGACAGGGGCTGAAGCTTTCTTT. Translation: CASSRTGAEAFF.

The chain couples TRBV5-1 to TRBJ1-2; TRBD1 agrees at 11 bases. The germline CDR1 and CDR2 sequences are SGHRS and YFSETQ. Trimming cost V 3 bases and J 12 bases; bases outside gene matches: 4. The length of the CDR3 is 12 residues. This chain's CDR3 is CASSSPGQGDTF. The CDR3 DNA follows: TGCGCCAGCAGCTCCCCGGGACAGGGGGACACCTTC.